This T cell receptor (beta chain) was obtained from a study of blood T cell repertoires in COVID-19. The method was immunoSEQ multiplex PCR; TCRdb's version includes in-frame clones alone and lacks a portion of them. The top ten clones hold about 6.5% of a sample with 130,000 to 150,000 clones, around 87% of them seen once. This CDR3 comprises 15 residues. V trimming: 4 bases; J trimming: 4 bases; junction bases outside the gene matches: 5. Germline V gene data show CDR1 as SGHNT and CDR2 as YYREEE (reference sequence). The receptor was derived from an elderly man with acute or convalescent COVID-19. Sequencing was carried out using peripheral blood. V gene TRBV5-4 combines with J gene TRBJ1-1, with 12 positions matching TRBD1. CDR3 sequence reads: CASSLGQGASTEAFF. Written as DNA, the CDR3 is TGTGCCAGCAGCCTGGGACAGGGGGCGAGCACTGAAGCTTTCTTT.